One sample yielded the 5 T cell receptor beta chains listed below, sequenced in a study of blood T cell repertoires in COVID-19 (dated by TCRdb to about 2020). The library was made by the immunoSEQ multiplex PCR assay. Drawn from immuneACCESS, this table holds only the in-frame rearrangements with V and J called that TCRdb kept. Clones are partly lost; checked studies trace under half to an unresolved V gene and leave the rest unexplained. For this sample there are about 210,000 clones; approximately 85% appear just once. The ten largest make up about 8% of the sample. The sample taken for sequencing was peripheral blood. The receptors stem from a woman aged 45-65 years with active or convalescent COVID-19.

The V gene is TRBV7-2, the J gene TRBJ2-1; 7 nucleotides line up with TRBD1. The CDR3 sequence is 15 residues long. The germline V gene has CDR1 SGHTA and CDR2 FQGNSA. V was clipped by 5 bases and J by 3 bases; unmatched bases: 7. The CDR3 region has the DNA TGTGCCAGCAGCACCAGCAGGGGGAGCTACAATGAGCAGTTCTTC. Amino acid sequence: CASSTSRGSYNEQFF.

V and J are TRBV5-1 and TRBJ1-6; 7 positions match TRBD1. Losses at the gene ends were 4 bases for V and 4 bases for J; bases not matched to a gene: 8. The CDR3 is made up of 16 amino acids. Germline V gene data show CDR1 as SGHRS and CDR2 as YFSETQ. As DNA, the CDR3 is TGCGCCAGCAGCCCCGACAGGGTTAAGTATAATTCACCCCTCCACTTT. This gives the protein CASSPDRVKYNSPLHF.

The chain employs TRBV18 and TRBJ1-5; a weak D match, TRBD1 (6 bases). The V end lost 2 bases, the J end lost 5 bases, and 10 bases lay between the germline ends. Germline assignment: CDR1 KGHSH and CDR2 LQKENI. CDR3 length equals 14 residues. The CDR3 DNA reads TGTGCCAGCTCACCAACAGGGTCGGATCAGCCCCAGCATTTT. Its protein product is CASSPTGSDQPQHF.

CDR3 nucleotides: TGTGCCAGCAGCTTCCCGGGACTTCAAGAGACCCAGTACTTC. Amino acid sequence: CASSFPGLQETQYF. This chain connects TRBV7-2 to TRBJ2-5, with a tentative D call TRBD2 (6 bases). The CDR3 is made up of 14 amino acids. The V gene lost 3 bases and the J gene lost 2 bases, with 10 bases spanning the gap. Per germline, CDR1 SGHTA and CDR2 FQGNSA. The variable domain in full, with the rest retrieved from reference TRBV7-2 and TRBJ2-5, is GAGVSQSPSNKVTEKGKDVELRCDPISGHTALYWYRQSLGQGLEFLIYFQGNSAPDKSGLPSDRFSAERTGGSVSTLTIQRTQQEDSAVYLCASSFPGLQETQYFGPGTRLLVL.

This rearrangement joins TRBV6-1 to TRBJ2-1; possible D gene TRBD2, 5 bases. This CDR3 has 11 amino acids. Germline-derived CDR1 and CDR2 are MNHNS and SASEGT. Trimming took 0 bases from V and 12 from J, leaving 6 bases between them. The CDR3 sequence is CASSEARGQFF. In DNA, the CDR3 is TGTGCCAGCAGTGAAGCACGGGGGCAGTTCTTC.